These 27 T cell receptor beta chains were sequenced from one sample in a study of cytomegalovirus exposure and HLA in healthy donors. Use of 60 Vbeta and 13 Jbeta primers characterized the PCR. Method: immunoSEQ multiplex PCR; TCRdb's copy keeps in-frame clones and lacks some. The sample lists 170,000 or so clones; more than 70% were seen once. The sample consisted of PBMCs. The origin of the receptors is a boy aged 2 to 10 in good health and CMV-seronegative.

The rearrangement links TRBV28 to TRBJ1-2; weak D call: TRBD1 (5 bases). Per germline, CDR1 MDHEN and CDR2 SYDVKM. Trimming took 3 bases from V and 8 from J, leaving 16 bases between them. CDR3 size: 14 residues. This CDR3 is CASSFPGVRGGYTF. Written as DNA, the CDR3 is TGTGCCAGCAGTTTCCCGGGTGTAAGGGGCGGCTACACCTTC.

The chain uses TRBV6-1 and TRBJ1-2; D perhaps matches TRBD1 (5 bases). Trimming pared 1 base from V and 2 bases from J, leaving 8 bases between. Germline CDR1 and CDR2: MNHNS and SASEGT. The CDR3 consists of 14 residues. The CDR3 DNA is TGTGCCAGCAGTGAAGAGGCAGGGAACTATGGCTACACCTTC. It yields the protein CASSEEAGNYGYTF.

The table lists this clone with a count of one. The chain couples TRBV11-2 to TRBJ2-2, with 11 bases matching TRBD2. V lost 1 base and J lost 6; bases outside the gene matches: 1. This CDR3 comprises 15 residues. The germline V gene encodes CDR1 SGHAT and CDR2 FQNNGV. The CDR3: CASSLVSGRAGELFF. CDR3 coding DNA: TGTGCCAGCAGCTTAGTTAGCGGGAGGGCCGGGGAGCTGTTTTTT.

J is TRBJ1-1 and V is TRBV27; D is uncertain. The CDR3 contains 13 residues. Germline V gene data show CDR1 as MNHEY and CDR2 as SMNVEV (reference sequence). V lost 2 bases, J lost 2 bases, and 6 bases lay in between. The CDR3 loop is CASSLTSNTEAFF. For the CDR3, the DNA is TGTGCCAGCAGTTTAACCAGTAACACTGAAGCTTTCTTT.

The rearrangement links TRBV6-1 to TRBJ1-5; 7 bases line up with TRBD1. The trim removed 4 bases at V and 3 bases at J, leaving 6 bases unmatched. The CDR3 covers 15 residues. Germline V CDR1 and CDR2: MNHNS, SASEGT. This chain's CDR3 is CASSGDRGFNQPQHF. The DNA for the CDR3 is TGTGCCAGCAGTGGGGACAGAGGATTCAATCAGCCCCAGCATTTT.

V and J are TRBV6-1 and TRBJ2-3; 7 bases are a match to TRBD1. Trimming removed 1 base from V and 2 bases from J; junction bases left unmatched: 6. CDR1 MNHNS and CDR2 SASEGT come from the germline V gene. The CDR3 loop spans 16 amino acids. The DNA for the CDR3 is TGTGCCAGCAGTGAAGTAGGACAGGCCCTCACAGATACGCAGTATTTT. It translates to CASSEVGQALTDTQYF.

V gene TRBV6-1 combines with J gene TRBJ2-6; maybe TRBD2 (6 bases). Germline V gene data show CDR1 as MNHNS and CDR2 as SASEGT. Trimming removed 4 bases at V and 1 base at J, with 11 bases between. The CDR3 contains 16 residues. CDR3 residues: CASSGEVWSGANVLTF. Written as DNA, the CDR3 is TGTGCCAGCAGTGGGGAGGTATGGTCTGGGGCCAACGTCCTGACTTTC.

This chain joins TRBV27 and TRBJ2-3; 7 bases align to TRBD2. J lost 4 bases, V lost 2 bases, and 9 bases had no gene match. The germline gives CDR1 MNHEY, CDR2 SMNVEV (reference sequence). The length of the CDR3 is 16 residues. The CDR3 loop is CASSLAVFAGADTQYF. The CDR3 DNA sequence: TGTGCCAGCAGTTTAGCAGTATTTGCGGGAGCAGATACGCAGTATTTT.

The chain links TRBV5-1 to TRBJ2-2, with 8 bases identical to TRBD2. Germline assignment: CDR1 SGHRS and CDR2 YFSETQ. The trim removed 0 bases at V and 4 bases at J, leaving 5 bases unmatched. The CDR3 sequence is 16 residues long. The CDR3 nucleotides are TGCGCCAGCAGCTTGGCGTTAGCGGGGATCACCGGGGAGCTGTTTTTT. The encoded protein is CASSLALAGITGELFF.

The table lists this clone with a count of one. Here the CDR3 reads CASSGHEWGAWNEQFF. The CDR3 DNA reads TGTGCCAGCAGTGGCCATGAGTGGGGCGCCTGGAATGAGCAGTTCTTC. This chain connects TRBV27 to TRBJ2-1, with D tentatively TRBD1 (5 bases). Germline lookup yields CDR1 MNHEY and CDR2 SMNVEV (reference sequence). The CDR3 runs to 16 residues. Trimming pared 5 bases from V and 7 bases from J, leaving 21 bases between.

The V call is TRBV15, the J call TRBJ1-1; TRBD1 matches at 8 bases. Germline CDR1 LNHNV, CDR2 YYDKDF (reference sequence). CDR3 length: 16 residues. V lost 4 bases to trimming and J lost 2 bases; unmatched junction nucleotides: 9. The CDR3, as DNA: TGTGCCACCAGCAAGGGGGCCAGGGGGCAAAACACTGAAGCTTTCTTT. Translated: CATSKGARGQNTEAFF.

The chain carries TRBV14 and TRBJ2-7; no reliable D call. Germline CDR1 SGHDN, CDR2 FVKESK. V lost 3 bases and J 3 bases, leaving 15 bases between the germline ends. The CDR3 spans 15 residues. CDR3 protein: CASSHNSGRIYEQYF. The CDR3 nucleotides are TGTGCCAGCAGCCACAATAGTGGCAGGATCTACGAGCAGTACTTC.

The chain has TRBV6-5 and TRBJ2-1, with D possibly TRBD1 on 6 matching bases. The CDR3 is 15 amino acids. CDR1 is MNHEY, CDR2 SVGAGI, per germline. Trimming took off 7 bases at V and 0 bases at J, with 13 bases between the two ends. DNA of the CDR3: TGTGCCAGCACCAACGACAGGTACTCCTACAATGAGCAGTTCTTC. Encoded protein: CASTNDRYSYNEQFF.

This rearrangement joins TRBV25-1 to TRBJ2-1, with TRBD2 matching 8 bases. This CDR3 spans 14 amino acids. The V segment lost 3 bases and the J segment 9 bases; nucleotides outside the gene matches: 7. Germline CDR1 is MGHDK and CDR2 is SYGVNS. In nucleotides, the CDR3 is TGTGCCAGCAGTGACGCGGGGGGCAGTGGTGAGCAGTTCTTC. Amino acid sequence: CASSDAGGSGEQFF.

V and J are TRBV7-9 and TRBJ2-1; the D is unclear. The germline V and J ends were trimmed by 3 bases and 3 bases, with 12 bases remaining between them. Looked up from germline, CDR1 is SEHNR and CDR2 is FQNEAQ (reference sequence). This CDR3 contains 15 residues. The CDR3 sequence is CASSFQLNRYNEQFF. CDR3 nucleotide sequence: TGTGCCAGCAGCTTCCAGTTAAACCGCTACAATGAGCAGTTCTTC.

The chain employs TRBV13 and TRBJ2-7; 7 bases fit TRBD2. The CDR3 loop spans 15 amino acids. Per germline, CDR1 PRHDT and CDR2 FYEKMQ (reference sequence). Unmatched junction bases numbered 14, after V lost 5 bases and J lost 7 bases. CDR3 DNA sequence: TGTGCCAGCAGCCCAGGGCTGGGGAGGGAGAAGGAGCAGTACTTC. Protein product: CASSPGLGREKEQYF.

This clone is a singleton in its sample. The V gene is TRBV18, the J gene TRBJ1-3; 9 nucleotides line up with TRBD1. This CDR3 has 17 amino acids. Per the germline V gene, CDR1 is KGHSH and CDR2 is LQKENI. Trimming removed 6 bases from V and 4 bases from J; junction bases left unmatched: 13. For the CDR3, the DNA is TGTGCCAGCTCCCCGGTTGGGGACAGGGACTACGGAAACACCATATATTTT. This codes for CASSPVGDRDYGNTIYF.

The rearrangement joins TRBV29-1 to TRBJ2-5, with D perhaps matching TRBD1 (6 bases). The CDR3 runs 15 residues. Trimming took off 1 base at V and 7 bases at J, with 19 bases between the two ends. The germline CDR1 and CDR2 sequences are SQVTM and ANQGSEA. CDR3 nucleotides: TGCAGCGTTGAAGTGGGGGCCGGGGACCCACGGACCCAGTACTTC. This encodes CSVEVGAGDPRTQYF.

This rearrangement joins TRBV6-1 to TRBJ1-1; D not resolved. Per germline, CDR1 MNHNS and CDR2 SASEGT. The V end was cut by 5 bases, the J end by 6 bases, with 16 bases between. The CDR3 is 14 amino acids. The CDR3 here is CASSNPFGASEAFF. The CDR3 region has the DNA TGTGCCAGCAGTAACCCCTTCGGAGCATCTGAAGCTTTCTTT.

The genes are TRBV5-1 and TRBJ2-7; 9 nucleotides align to TRBD1. V lost 1 base, J lost 7 bases, and 6 bases stayed unmatched. Germline V lookup: CDR1 SGHRS, CDR2 YFSETQ. The CDR3 contains 14 residues. CDR3 in amino acids: CASSLLDRGLEQYF. The CDR3 nucleotides read TGCGCCAGCAGCTTGTTGGACAGGGGTCTAGAGCAGTACTTC.

The V call is TRBV5-1, the J call TRBJ1-1, with a tentative D call TRBD1 (6 bases). Trimming shortened V by 2 bases and J by 1 base, and 9 bases separated the two germline ends. The CDR3 has 14 amino acids. The germline gives CDR1 SGHRS, CDR2 YFSETQ. Here the CDR3 reads CASSFAGANTEAFF. As DNA, the CDR3 is TGCGCCAGCAGCTTTGCGGGGGCGAACACTGAAGCTTTCTTT.

This rearrangement joins TRBV18 to TRBJ1-4; the match to TRBD1 covers 7 bases. The germline V gene has CDR1 KGHSH and CDR2 LQKENI. The CDR3 has 14 amino acids. V dropped 2 bases and J dropped 7; count of bases not matched to a gene: 4. CDR3 sequence: CASSPTGTVEKLFF. In DNA, the CDR3 is TGTGCCAGCTCACCAACCGGGACAGTTGAAAAACTGTTTTTT.

V gene TRBV29-1 combines with J gene TRBJ1-1, with 8 bases that match TRBD1. After removal of 6 bases from V and 1 base from J, the junction contained 4 bases not matched to a gene. Germline CDR1 is SQVTM and CDR2 is ANQGSEA. The CDR3 totals 13 residues. CDR3 protein: CSVATGANTEAFF. The CDR3 nucleotides are TGCAGCGTCGCGACAGGGGCGAACACTGAAGCTTTCTTT.

The V and J genes are TRBV6-1 and TRBJ2-1, with a possible D match to TRBD2 (6 bases). Germline assignment: CDR1 MNHNS and CDR2 SASEGT. The CDR3 spans 13 residues. V was shortened by 7 bases and J by 9 bases, with 16 bases between the two germline ends. The CDR3 DNA sequence: TGTGCCAGCACCGAGGTTCGGGGGTCTGAGCAGTTCTTC. Its translation is CASTEVRGSEQFF.

For the CDR3, the DNA is TGTGCCAGCAGTTACTCGACGGGGGCCAAAAACATTCAGTACTTC. Amino acids: CASSYSTGAKNIQYF. The V and J genes are TRBV6-5 and TRBJ2-4, with D possibly TRBD2 on 5 matching bases. Germline values: CDR1 MNHEY, CDR2 SVGAGI. V gave up 0 bases and J gave up 1 base, with 7 bases separating them. CDR3 length equals 15 residues.

The chain carries TRBV5-1 and TRBJ2-7, with 8 bases aligning to TRBD1. V gave up 0 bases and J gave up 7 bases; unmatched junction bases: 12. CDR1 and CDR2 from the germline V gene are SGHRS and YFSETQ. This CDR3 has 16 amino acids. CDR3 sequence (DNA): TGCGCCAGCAGCTTGGGGGGTACGGACAGGGCGAAAGAGCAGTACTTC. Translating gives CASSLGGTDRAKEQYF.

The rearrangement joins TRBV5-1 to TRBJ2-5, with a possible D match to TRBD2 (6 bases). TRBJ2-7 matches the DNA end more closely, so the J call is doubtful. Germline V gene sequence: CDR1 SGHRS, CDR2 YFSETQ. The length of the CDR3 is 15 residues. DNA for the CDR3: TGCGCCAGCAGCTTGGGACTAGAGGGATCCTACGAGCAGTACTTC. Amino acids: CASSLGLEGSYEQYF.